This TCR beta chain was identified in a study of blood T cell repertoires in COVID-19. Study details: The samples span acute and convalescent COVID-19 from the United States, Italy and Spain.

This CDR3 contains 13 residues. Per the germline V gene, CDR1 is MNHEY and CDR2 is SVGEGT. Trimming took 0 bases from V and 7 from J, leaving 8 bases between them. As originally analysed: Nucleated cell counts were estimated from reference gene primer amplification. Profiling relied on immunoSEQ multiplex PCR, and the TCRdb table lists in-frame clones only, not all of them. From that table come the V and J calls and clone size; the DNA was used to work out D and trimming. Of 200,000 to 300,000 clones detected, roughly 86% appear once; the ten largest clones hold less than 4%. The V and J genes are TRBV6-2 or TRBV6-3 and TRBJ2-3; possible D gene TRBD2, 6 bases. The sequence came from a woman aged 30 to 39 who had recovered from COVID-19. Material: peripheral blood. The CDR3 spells CASSYSGGNTQYF. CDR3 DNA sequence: TGTGCCAGCAGTTACTCGGGGGGAAATACGCAGTATTTT.